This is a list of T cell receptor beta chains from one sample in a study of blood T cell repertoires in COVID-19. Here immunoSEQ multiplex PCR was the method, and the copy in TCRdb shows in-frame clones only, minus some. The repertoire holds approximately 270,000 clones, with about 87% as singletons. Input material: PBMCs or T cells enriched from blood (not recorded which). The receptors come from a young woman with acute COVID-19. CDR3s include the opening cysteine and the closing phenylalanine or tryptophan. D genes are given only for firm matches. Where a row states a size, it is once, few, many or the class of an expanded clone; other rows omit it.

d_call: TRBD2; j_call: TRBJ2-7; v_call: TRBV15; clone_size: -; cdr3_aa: CATSQPPGLAYEQYF; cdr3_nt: TGTGCCACCAGCCAACCGCCGGGACTAGCCTACGAGCAGTACTTC
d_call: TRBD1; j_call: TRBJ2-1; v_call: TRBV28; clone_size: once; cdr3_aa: CASRSQGAGPGNEQFF; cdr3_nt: TGTGCCAGCAGGAGTCAGGGGGCAGGACCGGGCAATGAGCAGTTCTTC
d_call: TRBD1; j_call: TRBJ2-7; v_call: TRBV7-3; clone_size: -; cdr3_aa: CASSLHGGTGGFEQYF; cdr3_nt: TGTGCCAGCAGCTTACATGGCGGGACAGGGGGGTTCGAGCAGTACTTC
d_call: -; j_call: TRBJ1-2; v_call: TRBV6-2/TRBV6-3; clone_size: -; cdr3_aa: CASSYPRDRYGYTF; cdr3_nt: TGTGCCAGCAGTTACCCGCGGGACCGCTATGGCTACACCTTC
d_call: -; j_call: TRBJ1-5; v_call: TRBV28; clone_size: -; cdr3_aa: CASSSGQYQPQHF; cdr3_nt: TGTGCCAGCAGTTCTGGACAATATCAGCCCCAGCATTTT
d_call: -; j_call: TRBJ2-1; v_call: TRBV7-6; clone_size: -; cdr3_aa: CASSQTTDYNEQFF; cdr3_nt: TGTGCCAGCAGCCAAACAACCGATTACAATGAGCAGTTCTTC
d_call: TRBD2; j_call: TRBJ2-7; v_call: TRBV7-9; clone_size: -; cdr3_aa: CASSFWREGVNEQYF; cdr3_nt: TGTGCCAGCAGCTTTTGGCGGGAGGGCGTAAACGAGCAGTACTTC
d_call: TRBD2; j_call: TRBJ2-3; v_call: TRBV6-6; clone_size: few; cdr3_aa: CASRQTSGSSPDTQYF; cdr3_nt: TGTGCCAGCAGGCAAACTAGCGGGAGCTCTCCAGATACGCAGTATTTT
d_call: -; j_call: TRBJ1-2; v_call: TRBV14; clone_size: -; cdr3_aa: CASSQGFAGNLNYGYTF; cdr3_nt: TGTGCCAGCAGCCAAGGGTTTGCGGGAAACCTTAACTATGGCTACACCTTC
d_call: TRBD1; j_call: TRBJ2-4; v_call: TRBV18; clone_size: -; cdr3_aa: CASSPPDRVAKNIQYF; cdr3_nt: TGTGCCAGCTCACCACCAGACAGGGTGGCCAAAAACATTCAGTACTTC
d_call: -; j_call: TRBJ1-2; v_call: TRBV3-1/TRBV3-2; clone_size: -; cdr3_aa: CASSLTLGQPGYGYTF; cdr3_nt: TGTGCCAGCAGCCTAACTCTAGGACAGCCGGGTTATGGCTACACCTTC
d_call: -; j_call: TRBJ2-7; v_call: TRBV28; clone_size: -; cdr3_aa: CASSPLGGSGYEQYF; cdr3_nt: TGTGCCAGCAGTCCGCTGGGGGGTTCCGGCTACGAGCAGTACTTC
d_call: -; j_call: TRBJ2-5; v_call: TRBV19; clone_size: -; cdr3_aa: CASSAQGFQETQYF; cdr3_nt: TGTGCCAGTAGTGCTCAGGGTTTTCAAGAGACCCAGTACTTC
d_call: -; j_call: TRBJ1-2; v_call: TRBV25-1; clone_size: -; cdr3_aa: CASSETSGYGYTF; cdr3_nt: TGTGCCAGCAGTGAGACGTCGGGATATGGCTACACCTTC
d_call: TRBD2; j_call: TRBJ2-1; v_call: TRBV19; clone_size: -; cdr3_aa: CASREAGLKEFF; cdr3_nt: TGTGCCAGTAGGGAAGCGGGATTGAAAGAGTTCTTC
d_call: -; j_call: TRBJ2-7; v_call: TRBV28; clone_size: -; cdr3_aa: CASTQGSDEQYF; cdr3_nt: TGTGCCAGCACCCAGGGTTCCGACGAGCAGTACTTC
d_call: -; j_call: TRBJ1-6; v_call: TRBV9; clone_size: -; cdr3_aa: CASSEGVLYSPLHF; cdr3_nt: TGTGCCAGCAGCGAAGGGGTTCTATATTCACCCCTCCACTTT
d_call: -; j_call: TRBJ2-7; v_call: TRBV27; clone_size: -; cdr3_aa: CASSLSNPGSYEQYF; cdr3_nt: TGTGCCAGCAGTTTATCGAATCCGGGGTCCTACGAGCAGTACTTC
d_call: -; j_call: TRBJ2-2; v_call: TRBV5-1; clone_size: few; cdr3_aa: CASRTTGGDTGELFF; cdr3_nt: TGCGCCAGCAGAACGACAGGTGGGGACACCGGGGAGCTGTTTTTT
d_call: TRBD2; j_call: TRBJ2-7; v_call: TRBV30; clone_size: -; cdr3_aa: CAWSEGLAGYEQYF; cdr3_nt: TGTGCCTGGAGTGAAGGACTAGCAGGGTACGAGCAGTACTTC